This T cell receptor (beta chain) was profiled in a study of blood T cell repertoires in COVID-19. Overall study context: Acute and convalescent COVID-19 specimens originated in the United States, Italy and Spain. From T cells, B-cell-depleted T cells, or PBMCs came the material, which was cDNA or gDNA.

Source study methods: Amplification with reference gene primers provided the estimates of nucleated cell counts. The assay was immunoSEQ multiplex PCR, and TCRdb's table has in-frame clones only and misses some. V and J calls and clone size are given by that table; D and trimming were obtained from the DNA. The table lists roughly 150,000 clones, about 80% of them singletons, with 1.5% to 2% in the top ten. The study recruited exposed participants who had met a COVID-19 case within 2 weeks before entry. Germline CDR1 and CDR2: MRHNA and SNTAGT. This CDR3 comprises 15 residues. V lost 6 bases to trimming and J lost 2 bases; unmatched junction nucleotides: 8.

Source material: PBMCs or T cells enriched from blood (not recorded which). The receptor was isolated from a woman under 30 who had been exposed to COVID-19. The chain has TRBV6-4 and TRBJ2-5; 8 nucleotides align to TRBD2. CDR3 amino acids: CASSREGGGQETQYF. CDR3 DNA: TGTGCCAGCAGCCGCGAAGGCGGGGGGCAAGAGACCCAGTACTTC.